These T cell receptor beta chains were read from a single sample in a study of T cell responses to AZD1222 COVID-19 vaccine. Here immunoSEQ multiplex PCR was the method, and the copy in TCRdb shows in-frame clones only, minus some. The sample yields 120,000 to 150,000 clones, about 92% seen once. The specimen was peripheral blood, collected on day 0 of AZD1222 vaccination. All receptors come from an adult in good health. Each CDR3 is given with its conserved first and last residue. D genes are given only for firm matches. Clone size is stated in some rows and not others, as once, few, many or a class when expanded.

.	TRBV5-1	TRBJ2-7	TRBD2	CASSLAVSGGLVDEQYF	TGCGCCAGCAGCTTGGCCGTTAGCGGGGGGCTCGTCGACGAGCAGTACTTC
.	TRBV5-6	TRBJ2-1	.	CASSLAGQPPGHEQFF	TGTGCCAGCAGCTTGGCCGGTCAACCCCCCGGGCATGAGCAGTTCTTC
.	TRBV5-1	TRBJ2-5	.	CASSFLQETQYF	TGCGCCAGCAGCTTCCTACAAGAGACCCAGTACTTC
.	TRBV7-3	TRBJ1-2	.	CASSLLPSGDYGYTF	TGTGCCAGCAGCTTATTACCGTCGGGGGACTATGGCTACACCTTC
.	TRBV5-6	TRBJ1-2	TRBD1	CASSHKPGQVNYGYTF	TGTGCCAGCAGCCATAAACCGGGACAGGTTAACTATGGCTACACCTTC
once	TRBV3-1/TRBV3-2	TRBJ1-4	.	CASSQTGRGEKLFF	TGTGCCAGCAGCCAAACGGGGCGGGGTGAAAAACTGTTTTTT
.	TRBV7-3	TRBJ2-1	TRBD2	CASSLNSPSGTYNEQFF	TGTGCCAGCAGCTTAAATTCCCCCAGCGGGACCTACAATGAGCAGTTCTTC
.	TRBV12-5	TRBJ2-1	TRBD1	CASGAPGQGIGEQFF	TGTGCTAGTGGCGCACCGGGACAGGGGATTGGGGAGCAGTTCTTC
once	TRBV10-3	TRBJ2-1	TRBD1	CAIRADRGVYNEQFF	TGTGCCATCAGGGCAGACAGGGGAGTCTACAATGAGCAGTTCTTC
.	TRBV3-1/TRBV3-2	TRBJ2-7	.	CASSQVGGRGEQYF	TGTGCCAGCAGCCAAGTCGGCGGGCGTGGCGAGCAGTACTTC
.	TRBV5-1	TRBJ2-3	.	CASSLAGADTDTQYF	TGCGCCAGCAGCTTGGCGGGGGCGGACACAGATACGCAGTATTTT
.	TRBV4-1	TRBJ2-2	TRBD1	CASSRGTGGVPGELFF	TGCGCCAGCAGCCGTGGGACAGGGGGCGTCCCCGGGGAGCTGTTTTTT
once	TRBV27	TRBJ1-1	.	CASKYRDVAFF	TGTGCCAGCAAATACAGGGATGTAGCTTTCTTT
.	TRBV20-1	TRBJ2-7	.	CSASYDEQYF	TGCAGTGCTAGCTATGACGAGCAGTACTTC
.	TRBV23-1	TRBJ1-5	.	CASSRGEANQPQHF	TGCGCCAGCAGTCGAGGTGAGGCCAATCAGCCCCAGCATTTT
once	TRBV9	TRBJ1-1	.	CASSATQNTEAFF	TGTGCCAGCAGCGCGACTCAGAACACTGAAGCTTTCTTT
.	TRBV5-6	TRBJ1-3	TRBD1	CASSLALRGQGNTIYF	TGTGCCAGCAGCTTGGCCCTCAGGGGGCAGGGAAACACCATATATTTT
.	TRBV18	TRBJ1-5	TRBD1	CASSLTGDSNQPQHF	TGTGCCAGCTCGCTAACAGGGGATAGCAATCAGCCCCAGCATTTT
.	TRBV9	TRBJ1-2	.	CASSATPRNDGYTF	TGTGCCAGCAGCGCGACCCCCCGCAACGATGGCTACACCTTC
once	TRBV18	TRBJ2-7	.	CASSPVGGGPYEQYF	TGTGCCAGCTCACCAGTCGGGGGAGGACCCTACGAGCAGTACTTC
.	TRBV6-5	TRBJ1-1	.	CASSYSRGRDTEAFF	TGTGCCAGCAGTTACTCTAGGGGAAGGGACACTGAAGCTTTCTTT
.	TRBV6-5	TRBJ1-1	.	CASSLGHPFNTEAFF	TGTGCCAGCAGCCTCGGACACCCTTTTAACACTGAAGCTTTCTTT
few	TRBV7-8	TRBJ1-1	.	CASSPRGAGAFTEAFF	TGTGCCAGCAGCCCTAGGGGCGCAGGGGCGTTTACTGAAGCTTTCTTT
.	TRBV20-1	TRBJ1-1	.	CSAKPREAFF	TGCAGTGCGAAGCCCCGGGAAGCTTTCTTT
.	TRBV6-5	TRBJ2-7	.	CASRASSYEQYF	TGTGCCAGCCGGGCCTCTTCCTACGAGCAGTACTTC
.	TRBV4-1	TRBJ1-5	.	CASSQVKSNQPQHF	TGCGCCAGCAGCCAAGTGAAAAGCAATCAGCCCCAGCATTTT
once	TRBV27	TRBJ2-5	TRBD1	CASSGTVQETQYF	TGTGCCAGCAGCGGGACAGTCCAAGAGACCCAGTACTTC
.	TRBV6-2/TRBV6-3	TRBJ1-5	.	CASSLQGRSNQPQHF	TGTGCCAGCAGTCTACAGGGACGTAGCAATCAGCCCCAGCATTTT
.	TRBV27	TRBJ1-2	.	CASRLSSFYGYTF	TGTGCCAGCAGACTGAGCAGTTTCTATGGCTACACCTTC
.	TRBV7-2	TRBJ1-1	.	CASQESGAYTEAFF	TGTGCCAGCCAGGAGTCGGGGGCTTACACTGAAGCTTTCTTT